This TCR beta chain was sequenced in a study of Ad26.COV2.S vaccination and SARS-CoV-2 variants. Study in general: Enrollment placed the donor in the COV1001 Ad26.COV2.S trial arm.

Method: immunoSEQ multiplex PCR; TCRdb's copy keeps in-frame clones and lacks some. The sample holds some 270,000 clones, around 88% seen once. This clone was recorded once. What it binds is unknown. Other DNA sequences in this sample translate to the same CDR3. Points from the study as a whole: Overall T cell responses may have been underestimated by the analyses of TCR breadth and depth. Following vaccination, spike-specific CD8+ and CD4+ T cell responses reportedly exhibited substantial breadth.

As for treatment: some 20 received Ad26.COV2.S at low or high dose, single or two shots; 5 received placebo; per-sample allocation not given. Specimens were obtained on day 63 following the first vaccine or placebo injection. The V and J ends lost 5 bases and 5 bases, in that order; junction bases with no gene match: 2. This CDR3 spans 12 amino acids. Germline V CDR1 and CDR2: SGHTA, FQGNSA. This TCR came from a person aged 18 to 65 who received the Ad26.COV2.S COVID-19 vaccine or a placebo. The rearrangement joins TRBV7-2 to TRBJ2-5, with 7 bases lining up with TRBD2. Sequences were derived from peripheral blood, sampled in a trial of Ad26.COV2.S vaccine versus placebo. The CDR3 DNA follows: TGTGCCAGCAGCCTCGGGAGGGAGACCCAGTACTTC. Its protein is CASSLGRETQYF. Full variable domain (outside the CDR3, taken from reference TRBV7-2 and TRBJ2-5): GAGVSQSPSNKVTEKGKDVELRCDPISGHTALYWYRQSLGQGLEFLIYFQGNSAPDKSGLPSDRFSAERTGGSVSTLTIQRTQQEDSAVYLCASSLGRETQYFGPGTRLLVL.